This T cell receptor beta chain stems from a study of beta chain features in type 1 diabetes. General study findings and limits: PCR may have favored shorter templates equally in patients and controls. In comparison with healthy donors, patients had naive, central memory and Treg TCRB repertoires that appeared more similar.

Of the isolated RNA, all was reverse transcribed, and so the sequenced material was expressed TCRB transcripts. TCRdb's copy holds only in-frame clones and misses some; the assay was immunoSEQ multiplex PCR. Here the sample spans about 620,000 clones, around 15% being singletons. CD45RO/CCR7/CD25/CD127/CD95/CD27 staining was used to isolate CD4+ naive, central memory, regulatory and stem cell-like memory cells by sorting. Of note for this clone: What it binds is unknown.

CDR3 length: 16 amino acids. V lost 0 bases to trimming and J lost 6 bases; unmatched junction nucleotides: 10. Germline V gene lookup returns CDR1 SEHNR and CDR2 FQNEAQ (reference sequence). Sequenced sample: naive CD4+ T cells from blood. The J gene is TRBJ2-7, the V gene TRBV7-9; 8 bases match TRBD1. The receptor was derived from a man between 18 and 35 years old in good health. The CDR3 protein is CASSLAQTGVRIEQYF. CDR3 nucleotides: TGTGCCAGCAGCTTAGCCCAGACAGGGGTGAGAATCGAGCAGTACTTC.